These 14 T cell receptor beta chains came from one sample sequenced in a study of OX40 agonist ivuxolimab in advanced cancers. Sequenced by immunoSEQ multiplex PCR; TCRdb stores in-frame clones only, minus some. Of 100,000 or so clones in the sample, 70% to 85% are singletons; the top ten hold about 5.5%. This material consisted of CD4+ or CD8+ T cells sorted from blood, taken in a trial of the OX40 agonist ivuxolimab. These TCRs come from an adult with an advanced solid tumor such as melanoma, head and neck, liver or kidney cancer.

This clone came up once. The chain joins TRBV10-1 to TRBJ1-5; D is possibly TRBD1 (5 bases). This CDR3 spans 18 amino acids. The V end was cut by 5 bases, the J end by 5 bases, with 25 bases between. Germline lookup yields CDR1 WNHNN and CDR2 SYGVQD (reference sequence). CDR3 bases: TGCGCCAGCAGTCCCACCCTAATCGGACAACGGGCGTATCAGCCCCAGCATTTT. This translates into CASSPTLIGQRAYQPQHF.

This clone was observed a few times. This chain links TRBV9 with TRBJ2-1; 8 nucleotides agree with TRBD1. The germline V gene has CDR1 SGDLS and CDR2 YYNGEE. Trimming at V came to 2 bases and at J to 9 bases, leaving 13 bases not matched to a gene. The CDR3 consists of 16 residues. The CDR3 sequence: CASSVKGTGTPGEQFF. DNA for the CDR3: TGTGCCAGCAGCGTCAAAGGGACAGGCACCCCGGGTGAGCAGTTCTTC.

This clone has a single count. The J gene is TRBJ1-2, the V gene TRBV7-9; maybe TRBD1 (6 bases). V dropped 1 base and J dropped 3 bases, with 9 bases sitting between them. This CDR3 has 14 amino acids. CDR1 SEHNR and CDR2 FQNEAQ come from the germline V gene (reference sequence). CDR3 amino acids: CASSLEGGYYGYTF. The CDR3 DNA reads as TGTGCCAGCAGCTTAGAGGGGGGATACTATGGCTACACCTTC.

The chain is built from TRBV19 and TRBJ2-1; possibly TRBD1 for D (6 bases). V lost 1 base, J lost 3 bases, and 19 bases lay in between. In germline, CDR1 is LNHDA, CDR2 SQIVND (reference sequence). The CDR3 is made up of 18 amino acids. CDR3 region: CASSIVPPGQLFYNEQFF. CDR3 bases: TGTGCCAGTAGTATAGTCCCCCCTGGACAGCTATTCTACAATGAGCAGTTCTTC.

This chain connects TRBV11-2 to TRBJ1-1; D is perhaps TRBD1 (6 bases). The CDR3 covers 14 residues. Trimming shortened V by 4 bases and J by 5 bases, and 14 bases separated the two germline ends. The germline V gene encodes CDR1 SGHAT and CDR2 FQNNGV. CDR3 protein: CASSSRGLGTEAFF. The CDR3 nucleotides are TGTGCCAGCAGCTCCAGGGGTTTAGGGACTGAAGCTTTCTTT.

This clone showed up just once. J is TRBJ1-5 and V is TRBV2; 7 nucleotides agree with TRBD1. J gave up 6 bases and V 5 bases, and 10 bases lay outside the gene matches. CDR3 length equals 15 residues. Germline CDR1 reads SNHLY; CDR2 reads FYNNEI. The CDR3 coding sequence is TGTGCCAGCAGTACGGATGACAGGGTGAGTCAGCCCCAGCATTTT. Protein product: CASSTDDRVSQPQHF. The full variable domain, its missing parts supplied by reference TRBV2 and TRBJ1-5, is EPEVTQTPSHQVTQMGQEVILRCVPISNHLYFYWYRQILGQKVEFLVSFYNNEISEKSEIFDDQFSVERPDGSNFTLKIRSTKLEDSAMYFCASSTDDRVSQPQHFGDGTRLSIL.

This chain joins TRBV16 and TRBJ1-2; TRBD1 aligns across 10 bases. The CDR3 loop spans 15 amino acids. The germline gives CDR1 KGHSY, CDR2 FQNENV. V gave up 4 bases and J gave up 6 bases; unmatched junction bases: 8. The CDR3 is CASSRLDRGNDGYTF. Here the CDR3 DNA reads TGTGCCAGCAGCCGTTTGGACAGGGGGAATGATGGCTACACCTTC.

For the CDR3, the DNA is TGCAGTGCTAGAGGGACCCTAGGAGCTTTCTTT. Translating gives CSARGTLGAFF. This chain links TRBV20-1 with TRBJ1-1; D not certain. The CDR3 is 11 amino acids. CDR1 is DFQATT and CDR2 is SNEGSKA in the germline V gene (reference sequence). V gave up 1 base and J gave up 10 bases, with 10 bases separating them.

The chain uses TRBV4-2 and TRBJ2-5; TRBD2 matches at 13 bases. V lost 4 bases and J lost 1; bases outside the gene matches: 6. Germline CDR1 reads LGHNA; CDR2 reads YNFKEQ. The CDR3 covers 17 residues. The CDR3 protein is CASSRTGLAGSQETQYF. The CDR3 coding sequence is TGTGCCAGCAGCCGAACGGGACTAGCGGGATCCCAAGAGACCCAGTACTTC.

The chain employs TRBV5-1 and TRBJ2-5; the match to TRBD2 covers 8 bases. This CDR3 contains 14 residues. The germline CDR1 and CDR2 sequences are SGHRS and YFSETQ. V lost 4 bases and J lost 1; bases outside the gene matches: 3. CDR3 region: CASSPGLAQETQYF. CDR3 coding DNA: TGCGCCAGCAGCCCCGGACTAGCCCAAGAGACCCAGTACTTC.

The chain links TRBV15 to TRBJ1-1; tentative D call: TRBD1 (6 bases). In germline, CDR1 is LNHNV, CDR2 YYDKDF (reference sequence). Between the trimmed V and J ends, which lost 5 bases and 7 bases, there was a span of 20 bases. The CDR3 loop spans 15 amino acids. The CDR3 DNA is TGTGCCACCAGCCCATCCCAATACAGGGAGGGTGAAGCTTTCTTT. It yields the protein CATSPSQYREGEAFF.

CDR3 region: CASSFQGEAYGYTF. CDR3 sequence (DNA): TGTGCCAGCAGCTTCCAGGGGGAGGCCTATGGCTACACCTTC. The chain carries TRBV5-6 and TRBJ1-2; 7 bases map to TRBD1. Per germline, CDR1 SGHDT and CDR2 YYEEEE. Germline trimming cut 2 bases from V and 4 bases from J; bases unmatched to any gene: 5. This CDR3 has 14 residues.

The chain employs TRBV6-5 and TRBJ2-7, with D uncertain. V lost 2 bases, J lost 7 bases, and 15 bases lay in between. Germline values: CDR1 MNHEY, CDR2 SVGAGI. This CDR3 comprises 14 residues. The CDR3 DNA is TGTGCCAGCAGTTACAGCTCTCAGCCTAGGGAGCAGTACTTC. Its protein product is CASSYSSQPREQYF.

CDR3 DNA sequence: TGTGCCAGCAGTTCCCTTTACGAGCAGTACTTC. The encoded protein is CASSSLYEQYF. This rearrangement joins TRBV6-1 to TRBJ2-7; no definite D call. CDR1 and CDR2 (germline): MNHNS, SASEGT. Trimming left V 5 bases short and J 4 bases short, with 6 bases between. The CDR3 spans 11 residues.